This entry features one T cell receptor (beta chain) sequence. The antigen is not known. The record originates from a study of early T cells in non-severe SARS-CoV-2 infection. Study summary: From unsorted whole blood, bulk RNA was sequenced, and the chains remained unpaired.

Study-wide results and limits: A preference for anti-spike CD8 responses marked VDJdb matching, which missed private and CD4 specificities.

TCRdb re-called the 5' RACE reads with MiXCR, one entry per CDR3 protein. The sample lists tens of thousands of distinct CDR3 sequences, over 9% occurring once. Germline-derived CDR1 and CDR2 are SGHRS and YFSETQ. CDR3 length: 15 residues. J lost 1 base, V lost 4 bases, and 3 bases had no gene match. The rearrangement uses TRBV5-1 and TRBJ2-3; TRBD1 matches at 10 bases. The sequenced sample was whole blood. The clonotype originates from an adult who was a healthcare worker with PCR-confirmed SARS-CoV-2 infection or an uninfected control (not recorded which). CDR3: CASSAGTGGTDTQYF. CDR3 DNA sequence: TGCGCCAGCAGCGCCGGGACAGGGGGCACAGATACGCAGTATTTT.